This T cell receptor (beta chain) originates from a study of blood T cell repertoires in COVID-19. Study summary: Material from acute and convalescent COVID-19 was sourced from the United States, Italy and Spain. T cells, B-cell-depleted T cells, or PBMCs provided the cDNA or gDNA that served as material.

V was pared by 4 bases and J by 0 bases, with 15 bases of the junction left unmatched. The CDR3 is made up of 18 amino acids. Sequencing was performed with immunoSEQ multiplex PCR; in TCRdb, only in-frame clones are kept and a portion is missing. This sample has around 300,000 clones, with 86% found just once. This clone was detected once. The source material was peripheral blood. V is TRBV5-7 and J is TRBJ1-1; 7 bases map to TRBD1. TRBV5-7 is flagged as an ORF with uncertain function. This TCR was sampled from a woman in her thirties with active or convalescent COVID-19. Written as DNA, the CDR3 is TGTGCCAGCAGCCCTGGTCCACCCGACAGGGCGGTGAACACTGAAGCTTTCTTT. Encoded protein: CASSPGPPDRAVNTEAFF.